These 13 T cell receptor beta chains share one sample of origin, sequenced in a study of cytomegalovirus exposure and HLA in healthy donors (dated 2017 in TCRdb). The library was made by the immunoSEQ multiplex PCR assay. The multiplex PCR relied on a mix of 60 forward primers for TCR Vbeta segments and 13 reverse primers for TCR Jbeta segments. This immuneACCESS table, as held by TCRdb, lists in-frame sequences with V and J called but not all clones. Of the missing ones, under half trace to an unresolved V gene in checked studies; the others have no known cause. The sample table lists 150,000 or so clones, around 79% of them with a count of one. Less than 3.5% of the sample comes from the top ten. Material: PBMCs. The origin of the receptors is a man aged 40-50 years in good health and CMV-seropositive.

The chain couples TRBV25-1 to TRBJ1-4; possibly TRBD1 for D (6 bases). Trimming pared 1 base from V and 7 bases from J, leaving 13 bases between. The CDR3 is made up of 15 amino acids. Looked up from germline, CDR1 is MGHDK and CDR2 is SYGVNS. The CDR3 DNA follows: TGTGCCAGCAGTGAATTAAAGGGAGGGGGTGAAAAACTGTTTTTT. Its protein product is CASSELKGGGEKLFF.

This clone was recorded a few times. V is TRBV2 and J is TRBJ1-1, with D hard to call. The CDR3 totals 11 residues. Trimming took off 8 bases at V and 0 bases at J, with 4 bases between the two ends. The germline gives CDR1 SNHLY, CDR2 FYNNEI. The CDR3: CASYMNTEAFF. In nucleotides, the CDR3 is TGTGCCAGCTACATGAACACTGAAGCTTTCTTT.

The chain joins TRBV30 to TRBJ1-4; perhaps TRBD1 as D (6 bases). Germline assignment: CDR1 GTSNPN and CDR2 SVGIG (reference sequence). V was clipped by 2 bases and J by 2 bases, with 21 bases between them. The CDR3 runs 18 residues. CDR3 DNA: TGTGCCTGGAGTACGGGACCGGGGGGCTCTTGGACTAATGAAAAACTGTTTTTT. Translated: CAWSTGPGGSWTNEKLFF.

This sequence joins TRBV7-8 and TRBJ2-5; 12 bases map to TRBD2. The CDR3 totals 14 residues. The V segment lost 4 bases and the J segment 5 bases; nucleotides outside the gene matches: 2. Germline values: CDR1 SGHVS, CDR2 FQNEAQ. The CDR3, as DNA: TGTGCCAGCAGCTCGGGACTAGCGGGCGAGACCCAGTACTTC. Its protein is CASSSGLAGETQYF.

The V and J genes are TRBV14 and TRBJ2-5; a weak D match, TRBD1 (5 bases). The ends were cut back, 2 bases at V and 10 bases at J, with 11 bases in the middle. This CDR3 comprises 12 residues. CDR1 is SGHDN, CDR2 FVKESK, per germline. The CDR3 region is CASSQNRGHQYF. CDR3 DNA: TGTGCCAGCAGCCAAAACAGAGGACACCAGTACTTC.

The rearrangement links TRBV28 to TRBJ1-4; 8 bases fit TRBD1. The V gene end was trimmed by 4 bases and the J gene end by 2 bases; junction bases not matched to a gene: 3. Germline values: CDR1 MDHEN, CDR2 SYDVKM. This CDR3 has 15 residues. CDR3 loop: CASSSYRGTNEKLFF. Written as DNA, the CDR3 is TGTGCCAGCAGTTCTTACAGGGGGACTAATGAAAAACTGTTTTTT.

This chain uses TRBV28 with TRBJ2-5, with 14 bases lining up with TRBD2. V dropped 7 bases and J dropped 3; count of bases not matched to a gene: 7. There are 16 residues in the CDR3. The germline V gene has CDR1 MDHEN and CDR2 SYDVKM. The CDR3 nucleotides are TGTGCCAGCACCCCGGGACTAGCGGGAGTCAAAGAGACCCAGTACTTC. It translates to CASTPGLAGVKETQYF.

This chain connects TRBV4-3 to TRBJ2-1; 7 bases fit TRBD1. Trimming took 1 base from V and 3 from J; bases not matched to a gene: 18. The CDR3 has 20 residues. Germline CDR1 is LGHNA and CDR2 is YSLEER. The CDR3 spells CASSQVFSGTVSYRYNEQFF. The CDR3 bases are TGCGCCAGCAGCCAAGTATTTTCGGGGACAGTATCATATCGCTACAATGAGCAGTTCTTC.

The gene calls are TRBV10-1 and TRBJ2-1; 10 nucleotides agree with TRBD2. V lost 5 bases and J lost 5; bases outside the gene matches: 6. Germline CDR1 WNHNN, CDR2 SYGVQD (reference sequence). The CDR3 contains 15 residues. In nucleotides, the CDR3 is TGCGCCAGCAGTTCGAGGACTAGCGGCAACAATGAGCAGTTCTTC. The encoded protein is CASSSRTSGNNEQFF.

The V and J genes are TRBV9 and TRBJ2-1, with 11 bases aligning to TRBD2. Trimming cost V 0 bases and J 8 bases; bases outside gene matches: 7. There are 16 residues in the CDR3. From germline, CDR1 is SGDLS and CDR2 YYNGEE. The CDR3 sequence: CASSVAPSGRQDEQFF. The DNA of the CDR3 is TGTGCCAGCAGCGTAGCCCCTAGCGGGAGGCAGGATGAGCAGTTCTTC.

The chain has TRBV19 and TRBJ2-1; TRBD1 might be the D (5 bases). The CDR3 is 16 residues long. Germline values: CDR1 LNHDA, CDR2 SQIVND (reference sequence). V lost 7 bases, J lost 6 bases, and 22 bases lay in between. Here the CDR3 reads CASTREGQGIGNEQFF. CDR3 nucleotide sequence: TGTGCCAGTACCCGAGAAGGGCAGGGTATTGGCAATGAGCAGTTCTTC.

This chain joins TRBV19 and TRBJ2-1, with 9 nucleotides matching TRBD2. The junction had 11 bases not matched to a gene; V was cut back by 5 bases and J by 3 bases. This CDR3 spans 17 amino acids. The germline V gene encodes CDR1 LNHDA and CDR2 SQIVND (reference sequence). The CDR3 here is CASSGTSPRQYYNEQFF. CDR3 coding DNA: TGTGCCAGTAGTGGGACTAGCCCCAGACAGTACTACAATGAGCAGTTCTTC.

This chain connects TRBV5-6 to TRBJ2-3; TRBD2 matches 13 bases. CDR1 and CDR2 (germline): SGHDT, YYEEEE. The CDR3 totals 16 residues. Trimming at V came to 3 bases and at J to 5 bases, leaving 6 bases not matched to a gene. The CDR3 reads CASSWTSGSVVDTQYF. CDR3 nucleotide sequence: TGTGCCAGCAGCTGGACTAGCGGGAGTGTGGTAGATACGCAGTATTTT.